Listed here are 20 T cell receptor beta chains from one sample, sequenced in a study of T cell repertoires in cytomegalovirus infection. Each CDR3 protein is one row after TCRdb ran MiXCR on the reads. The data contain 150,000 or so distinct CDR3 sequences, about 22% of them seen just once; the ten biggest clones take up under 30%. No antigen has been assigned to these receptors. This material consisted of CD8+ T cells from cultured PBMCs, taken from culture after CMV antigen stimulation. These receptors were collected from a human donor in good health (CMV status not recorded). Some clones in this sample may be carry-over from other donors' samples.

At least ten counts were recorded for this clonotype. J is TRBJ1-2 and V is TRBV12-3 or TRBV12-4; no definite D call. With 3 bases removed from V and 5 bases from J, the gap between germline ends came to 10 bases. The CDR3 is 13 residues long. The CDR3 spells CASSFGTEYGYTF. The CDR3 region has the DNA TGTGCCAGCAGTTTTGGAACCGAATATGGCTACACCTTC.

CDR3 amino acids: CASSSRGGRADTEAFF. CDR3 sequence (DNA): TGTGCCAGCAGCTCTAGAGGAGGGCGTGCGGACACTGAAGCTTTCTTT. The rearrangement links TRBV7-3 to TRBJ1-1; D not resolved. Trimming removed 4 bases at V and 3 bases at J, with 18 bases between. CDR1 is SGHTA and CDR2 is FQGTGA in the germline V gene. This CDR3 is 16 amino acids long. Based on the CDR3 plus reference TRBV7-3 and TRBJ1-1, the full variable domain is GAGVSQTPSNKVTEKGKYVELRCDPISGHTALYWYRQSLGQGPEFLIYFQGTGAADDSGLPNDRFFAVRPEGSVSTLKIQRTERGDSAVYLCASSSRGGRADTEAFFGQGTRLTVV.

This sequence joins TRBV12-3 or TRBV12-4 and TRBJ1-2, with D perhaps TRBD1 (5 bases). The CDR3 length is 13 residues. V lost 6 bases, J lost 8 bases, and 16 bases lay in between. The CDR3 sequence is CASSRPGSEGYTF. The CDR3 region has the DNA TGTGCCAGCAGCCGTCCAGGGAGTGAGGGCTACACCTTC.

The chain couples TRBV4-1 to TRBJ2-1; 9 nucleotides agree with TRBD1. From germline, CDR1 is MGHRA and CDR2 YSYEKL. With V trimmed by 1 base and J by 7 bases, 8 bases remained unmatched. The CDR3 extends over 16 amino acids. CDR3 residues: CASSQVGGQGRNEQFF. The DNA of the CDR3 is TGCGCCAGCAGCCAAGTCGGGGGACAGGGTAGGAATGAGCAGTTCTTC.

The chain couples TRBV7-2 to TRBJ2-7; 9 nucleotides align to TRBD2. Trimming took 0 bases from V and 3 from J; bases not matched to a gene: 6. Germline CDR1 reads SGHTA; CDR2 reads FQGNSA. The CDR3 has 16 residues. The CDR3 nucleotides read TGTGCCAGCAGCTTAGCCCTAGCGGGGCCCCACTACGAGCAGTACTTC. Its translation: CASSLALAGPHYEQYF.

Here the CDR3 reads CASSLGTGRRDTQYF. CDR3 DNA sequence: TGTGCCAGCAGTTTGGGGACAGGGAGGAGGGATACGCAGTATTTT. The chain couples TRBV12-3 or TRBV12-4 to TRBJ2-3; TRBD1 aligns across 9 bases. V dropped 3 bases and J dropped 6; count of bases not matched to a gene: 7. The CDR3 extends over 15 amino acids.

This chain uses TRBV7-8 with TRBJ1-5; D uncertain. Trimming cost V 5 bases and J 2 bases, with 13 bases left between them. The CDR3 is 15 amino acids. In germline, CDR1 is SGHVS, CDR2 FQNEAQ. The CDR3 coding sequence is TGTGCCAGCAGCCCCTCGAAGAGGGGCAATCAGCCCCAGCATTTT. Encoded protein: CASSPSKRGNQPQHF. Together with reference TRBV7-8 and TRBJ1-5, the CDR3 gives the full variable domain: GAGVSQSPRYKVAKRGQDVALRCDPISGHVSLFWYQQALGQGPEFLTYFQNEAQLDKSGLPSDRFFAERPEGSVSTLKIQRTQQEDSAVYLCASSPSKRGNQPQHFGDGTRLSIL.

This clonotype has only a few counts. The chain combines TRBV25-1 with TRBJ1-1, with 9 bases that match TRBD1. Germline-derived CDR1 and CDR2 are MGHDK and SYGVNS. Trimming removed 1 base from V and 0 bases from J; junction bases left unmatched: 6. The CDR3 sequence is 17 residues long. In DNA form, the CDR3 reads TGTGCCAGCAGTGAATTCATAGGGACAGGGCTGAACACTGAAGCTTTCTTT. Amino acid sequence: CASSEFIGTGLNTEAFF.

The J gene is TRBJ1-2, the V gene TRBV2; D remains ambiguous. Trimming stripped 6 bases from V and 8 bases from J, with 7 bases between. The germline V gene has CDR1 SNHLY and CDR2 FYNNEI. The CDR3 extends over 10 amino acids. CDR3 sequence: CASRARGYTF. The CDR3, as DNA: TGTGCCAGCAGGGCCCGAGGCTACACCTTC.

The gene calls are TRBV2 and TRBJ2-7; no clear D gene. The CDR3 runs to 12 residues. Looked up from germline, CDR1 is SNHLY and CDR2 is FYNNEI. V lost 4 bases and J lost 4, with 8 bases in between. CDR3 sequence reads: CASSAVFYEQYF. The CDR3 DNA sequence: TGTGCCAGCAGTGCCGTCTTTTACGAGCAGTACTTC.

This clonotype was picked up a small number of times. This chain links TRBV7-2 with TRBJ1-1; perhaps TRBD1 as D (6 bases). CDR1 and CDR2 from the germline V gene are SGHTA and FQGNSA. CDR3 size: 15 residues. Trimming took off 1 base at V and 1 base at J, with 10 bases between the two ends. The CDR3 DNA reads TGTGCCAGCAGCTTAGGGCGGACAGCGAACACTGAAGCTTTCTTT. Amino acid sequence: CASSLGRTANTEAFF.

In its sample, this clonotype was seen a few times. The genes are TRBV12-5 and TRBJ2-3; tentatively, D is TRBD1 (5 bases). Germline CDR1 LGHNT, CDR2 FRNRAP. The CDR3 has 15 residues. V gave up 1 base and J gave up 0 bases, with 8 bases separating them. CDR3 bases: TGTGCTAGTGGTTTGGGGACACCTAGCACAGATACGCAGTATTTT. Its translation: CASGLGTPSTDTQYF.

This rearrangement joins TRBV12-3 or TRBV12-4 to TRBJ2-1; TRBD1 agrees at 7 bases. After removal of 2 bases from V and 7 bases from J, the junction contained 8 bases not matched to a gene. The CDR3 contains 15 residues. CDR3: CASSLFTTGLNEQFF. DNA for the CDR3: TGTGCCAGCAGTTTATTTACGACAGGGCTTAATGAGCAGTTCTTC.

The genes are TRBV6-5 and TRBJ1-5; D is ambiguous. The CDR3 loop spans 15 amino acids. Trimming shortened V by 7 bases and J by 1 base, and 14 bases separated the two germline ends. The germline V gene encodes CDR1 MNHEY and CDR2 SVGAGI. The CDR3 loop reads CASTSPGLSNQPQHF. CDR3 in DNA: TGTGCCAGCACATCCCCCGGACTGAGCAATCAGCCCCAGCATTTT.

V is TRBV4-3 and J is TRBJ1-6, with D maybe TRBD1 (5 bases). The CDR3 spans 15 residues. V was clipped by 2 bases and J by 7 bases, with 12 bases between them. Per the germline V gene, CDR1 is LGHNA and CDR2 is YSLEER. This chain's CDR3 is CASSQYRGENSPLHF. DNA for the CDR3: TGCGCCAGCAGCCAATACAGAGGGGAAAATTCACCCCTCCACTTT.

The chain employs TRBV2 and TRBJ1-1; tentative D call: TRBD1 (6 bases). Germline values: CDR1 SNHLY, CDR2 FYNNEI. Deletions cut 6 bases from V and 7 bases from J, with 12 bases between. The CDR3 contains 12 residues. As DNA, the CDR3 is TGTGCCAGCAGATCCGGACAGATTGAAGCTTTCTTT. It translates to CASRSGQIEAFF.

V usage is TRBV7-6 and J usage is TRBJ1-1; TRBD1 agrees at 11 bases. Looked up from germline, CDR1 is SGHVS and CDR2 is FNYEAQ. CDR3 size: 13 residues. V trimming: 5 bases; J trimming: 12 bases; junction bases outside the gene matches: 8. The CDR3 DNA sequence: TGTGCCAGCAGCCTCGGACAGGGGGCAATTCCTTTCTTT. Its protein is CASSLGQGAIPFF. Using reference TRBV7-6 and TRBJ1-1 for the parts outside the CDR3, the full variable domain is GAGVSQSPRYKVTKRGQDVALRCDPISGHVSLYWYRQALGQGPEFLTYFNYEAQQDKSGLPNDRFSAERPEGSISTLTIQRTEQRDSAMYRCASSLGQGAIPFFGQGTRLTVV.

The rearrangement uses TRBV7-3 and TRBJ2-5, with D possibly TRBD2 on 6 matching bases. The V and J ends lost 0 bases and 5 bases respectively, with 13 bases between them. The germline gives CDR1 SGHTA, CDR2 FQGTGA. This CDR3 has 15 amino acids. The CDR3 DNA follows: TGTGCCAGCAGCTTAACGACTAGTGTTCTGGAGACCCAGTACTTC. Translated, it gives CASSLTTSVLETQYF.

In its sample, this clonotype was seen a few times. The V call is TRBV6-2 or TRBV6-3, the J call TRBJ2-7; 10 nucleotides match TRBD1. In germline, CDR1 is MNHEY, CDR2 SVGEGT. Unmatched junction bases numbered 5, after V lost 6 bases and J lost 6 bases. This CDR3 spans 13 amino acids. CDR3 DNA: TGTGCCAGCAGCACTGGGGACAGGGGCGAGCAGTACTTC. Its protein product is CASSTGDRGEQYF.

The chain recombines TRBV7-3 with TRBJ2-7, with D possibly being TRBD1 (5 bases). Germline CDR1 SGHTA, CDR2 FQGTGA. V was pared by 5 bases and J by 3 bases, with 14 bases between. This CDR3 contains 14 residues. Here the CDR3 reads CASSHGQGNYEQYF. CDR3 coding DNA: TGTGCCAGCAGCCACGGGCAGGGTAACTACGAGCAGTACTTC.